The text below deals with one T cell receptor (beta chain). The antigen remains unidentified. The data derive from a study of T cells after yellow fever vaccination. Overall study context: Researchers used SMART-Seq v4 Ultra Low Input to prepare fractions that had low cell numbers. Findings and limits, study-wide: The booster saw the reappearance of most primary-vaccination clones (approximately 96% CD4, about 90% CD8). Few clonotypes appeared in both CD4 and CD8 compartments.

The CDR3 contains 12 residues. Trimming took 11 bases from V and 7 from J; bases not matched to a gene: 5. Germline V gives CDR1 LNHDA, CDR2 SQIVND (reference sequence). Synthesis of TCR cDNA relied on 5'RACE template switching, which attached a universal primer site and UMIs. TCRdb ran MiXCR on the 5' RACE reads and lists one entry per CDR3 protein. The sample contains about 210,000 distinct CDR3 sequences, 5.5% to 8.5% of which appear only once. This sample comprised CD4+ T cells sorted from PBMCs, obtained on the day of the yellow fever booster vaccination. The clonotype comes from a man aged 25-45 years who received the YFV17D yellow fever vaccine. The chain has TRBV19 and TRBJ1-6; 7 bases align to TRBD1. The CDR3 reads CAGTEPNSPLHF. The CDR3 DNA is TGTGCCGGGACAGAGCCGAATTCACCCCTCCACTTT.